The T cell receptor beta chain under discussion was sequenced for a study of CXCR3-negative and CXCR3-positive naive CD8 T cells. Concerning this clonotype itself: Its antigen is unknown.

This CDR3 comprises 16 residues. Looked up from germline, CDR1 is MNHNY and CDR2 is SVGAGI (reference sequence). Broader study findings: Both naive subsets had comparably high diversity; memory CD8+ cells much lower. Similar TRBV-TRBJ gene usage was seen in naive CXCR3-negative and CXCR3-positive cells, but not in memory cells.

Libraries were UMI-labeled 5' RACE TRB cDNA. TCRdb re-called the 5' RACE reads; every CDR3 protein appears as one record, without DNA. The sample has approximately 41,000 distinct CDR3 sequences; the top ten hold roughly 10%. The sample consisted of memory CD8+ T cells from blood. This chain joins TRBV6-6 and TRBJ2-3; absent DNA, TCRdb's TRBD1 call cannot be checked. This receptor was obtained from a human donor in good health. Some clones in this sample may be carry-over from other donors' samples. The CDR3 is CASSYGTVYGTDTQYF.